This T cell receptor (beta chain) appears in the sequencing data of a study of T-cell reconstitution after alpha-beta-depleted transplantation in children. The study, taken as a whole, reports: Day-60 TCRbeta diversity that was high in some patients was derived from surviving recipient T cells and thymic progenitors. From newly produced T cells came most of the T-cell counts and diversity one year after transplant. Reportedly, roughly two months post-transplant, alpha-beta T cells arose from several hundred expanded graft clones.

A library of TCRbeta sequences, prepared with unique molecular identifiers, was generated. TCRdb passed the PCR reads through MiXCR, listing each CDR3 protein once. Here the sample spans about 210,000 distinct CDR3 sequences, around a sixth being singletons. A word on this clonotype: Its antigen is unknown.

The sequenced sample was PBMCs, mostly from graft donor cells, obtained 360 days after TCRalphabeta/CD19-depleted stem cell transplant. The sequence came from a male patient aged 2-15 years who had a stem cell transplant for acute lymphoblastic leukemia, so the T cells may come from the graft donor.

For the CDR3, the DNA is TGCGCCAGCAGCCAATTTATTGGAGCGGGAGGGATATACAATGAGCAGTTCTTC. Its protein is CASSQFIGAGGIYNEQFF. This rearrangement joins TRBV4-3 to TRBJ2-1; TRBD2 matches 10 bases. The V segment lost 2 bases and the J segment 4 bases; nucleotides outside the gene matches: 11. The CDR3 covers 18 residues. CDR1 and CDR2 (germline): LGHNA, YSLEER.